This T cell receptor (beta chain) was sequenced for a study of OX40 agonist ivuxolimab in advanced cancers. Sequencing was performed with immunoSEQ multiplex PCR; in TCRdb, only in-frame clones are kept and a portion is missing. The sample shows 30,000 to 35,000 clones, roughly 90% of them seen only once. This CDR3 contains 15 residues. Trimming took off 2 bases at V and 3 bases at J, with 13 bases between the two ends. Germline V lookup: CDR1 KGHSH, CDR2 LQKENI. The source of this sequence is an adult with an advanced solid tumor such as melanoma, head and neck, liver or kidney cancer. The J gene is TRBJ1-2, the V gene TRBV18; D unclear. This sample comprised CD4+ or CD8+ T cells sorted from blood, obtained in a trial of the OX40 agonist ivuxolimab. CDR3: CASSPSWGVDYGYTF. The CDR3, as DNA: TGTGCCAGCTCACCATCCTGGGGAGTGGACTATGGCTACACCTTC.